Listed below are T cell receptor beta chains from one sample, sequenced in a study of T cell responses to AZD1222 COVID-19 vaccine. Profiling relied on immunoSEQ multiplex PCR, and the TCRdb table lists in-frame clones only, not all of them. Here the sample spans approximately 91,000 clones, 70% to 90% being singletons. The sample consisted of peripheral blood, taken on day 0 of AZD1222 vaccination. Receptor source: an adult in good health. Each CDR3 is given with its conserved first and last residue. The order of the fields is CDR3 length, J gene, D gene, clone size, V gene, CDR3 protein, CDR3 DNA. A D gene is named only where the DNA matches it firmly. Clone size appears in some rows only: once, few, many, or a class for an expanded clone.

19	TRBJ2-3	TRBD2	.	TRBV4-2	CASSPVTGLTSGGTDTQYF	TGTGCCAGCAGCCCCGTAACGGGCTTGACTAGCGGGGGCACAGATACGCAGTATTTT
15	TRBJ1-6	.	.	TRBV19	CASSVQGLDNSPLHF	TGTGCCAGTAGTGTACAGGGATTGGATAATTCACCCCTCCACTTT
13	TRBJ2-7	.	.	TRBV5-1	CASSLGSTYEQYF	TGCGCCAGCAGCCTGGGTTCGACCTACGAGCAGTACTTC
17	TRBJ2-2	TRBD1	once	TRBV5-4	CASSPTAGTGLFGELFF	TGTGCCAGCAGCCCGACCGCCGGGACAGGGTTATTCGGGGAGCTGTTTTTT
14	TRBJ1-1	.	.	TRBV6-2/TRBV6-3	CASSFEVTSTEAFF	TGTGCCAGCAGTTTTGAGGTTACGAGCACTGAAGCTTTCTTT
15	TRBJ2-1	.	.	TRBV4-1	CASSQGSGSYNEQFF	TGCGCCAGCAGCCAGGGGTCCGGCTCCTACAATGAGCAGTTCTTC
14	TRBJ2-3	.	once	TRBV3-1/TRBV3-2	CASSQEPGTDTQYF	TGTGCCAGCAGCCAAGAACCAGGAACAGATACGCAGTATTTT
15	TRBJ2-1	TRBD2	.	TRBV3-1/TRBV3-2	CASSPRSGGVNEQFF	TGTGCCAGCAGCCCCCGCAGCGGGGGGGTAAATGAGCAGTTCTTC
16	TRBJ2-2	.	.	TRBV19	CASSIIRQTNTGELFF	TGTGCCAGTAGTATTATCAGGCAGACGAACACCGGGGAGCTGTTTTTT
12	TRBJ1-4	.	.	TRBV6-5	CAGRRRYEKLFF	TGTGCCGGCAGACGGAGGTATGAAAAACTGTTTTTT
17	TRBJ2-7	.	.	TRBV3-1/TRBV3-2	CASSLGGGGGLSYEQYF	TGTGCCAGCAGCCTGGGGGGTGGCGGGGGCCTCTCCTACGAGCAGTACTTC
15	TRBJ1-1	.	.	TRBV18	CASSPRVQMNTEAFF	TGTGCCAGCTCACCACGGGTACAGATGAACACTGAAGCTTTCTTT
16	TRBJ1-6	TRBD1	.	TRBV6-5	CASSLSNRGPNSPLHF	TGTGCCAGCAGTTTGTCGAACAGGGGGCCAAATTCACCCCTCCACTTT
14	TRBJ2-1	TRBD1	.	TRBV5-1	CASTRQGWDNEQFF	TGCGCCAGCACCCGACAGGGGTGGGACAATGAGCAGTTCTTC
13	TRBJ1-1	.	.	TRBV19	CASSPWGASEAFF	TGTGCCAGTAGTCCCTGGGGGGCGTCTGAAGCTTTCTTT
17	TRBJ1-6	.	once	TRBV20-1	CSASLLSVGSRNSPLHF	TGCAGTGCTAGTCTCCTGAGTGTGGGATCTCGGAATTCACCCCTCCACTTT
14	TRBJ2-2	.	.	TRBV30	CAWATDQTTGELFF	TGTGCCTGGGCTACGGACCAAACTACCGGGGAGCTGTTTTTT
18	TRBJ1-1	.	.	TRBV7-8	CASSVSHAGTPMSREAFF	TGTGCCAGCAGCGTATCTCACGCCGGGACTCCCATGTCCCGTGAAGCTTTCTTT
13	TRBJ1-1	.	.	TRBV5-6	CASSGPGHTEAFF	TGTGCCAGCAGCGGTCCGGGGCACACTGAAGCTTTCTTT
12	TRBJ1-2	.	.	TRBV19	CASSPTVYGYTF	TGTGCCAGTAGTCCGACAGTATATGGCTACACCTTC
15	TRBJ2-3	TRBD2	.	TRBV7-9	CASSPPRSGGDTQYF	TGTGCCAGCAGCCCCCCCCGGAGCGGGGGAGATACGCAGTATTTT
14	TRBJ2-7	.	.	TRBV6-6	CASSSFRGLYEQYF	TGTGCCAGCAGTTCCTTCCGGGGCCTCTACGAGCAGTACTTC
12	TRBJ1-4	.	few	TRBV30	CAWSRVEEKLFF	TGTGCCTGGAGTAGGGTAGAAGAAAAACTGTTTTTT
15	TRBJ1-6	.	.	TRBV19	CASSIPGPYNSPLHF	TGTGCCAGTAGTATCCCGGGCCCCTATAATTCACCCCTCCACTTT
13	TRBJ2-1	TRBD2	.	TRBV28	CASSSPAGDEQFF	TGTGCCAGCAGTTCGCCGGCGGGGGATGAGCAGTTCTTC
11	TRBJ2-7	.	.	TRBV12-3/TRBV12-4	CASSSPYEQYF	TGTGCCAGCAGTTCCCCCTACGAGCAGTACTTC
18	TRBJ2-4	TRBD1	.	TRBV14	CASSRAQGAGWPKNIQYF	TGTGCCAGCAGCCGGGCCCAGGGGGCGGGTTGGCCCAAAAACATTCAGTACTTC
13	TRBJ1-1	.	once	TRBV19	CASSGTVNTEAFF	TGTGCCAGTAGTGGGACTGTGAACACTGAAGCTTTCTTT
15	TRBJ1-1	.	once	TRBV15	CATSREAFSGTEAFF	TGTGCCACCAGCAGAGAGGCGTTTTCGGGCACTGAAGCTTTCTTT
14	TRBJ1-1	.	.	TRBV19	CASSWSGSSGEAFF	TGTGCCAGTAGTTGGTCCGGGTCGTCGGGGGAAGCTTTCTTT
16	TRBJ2-1	.	once	TRBV6-6	CASSWEGGGNYNEQFF	TGTGCCAGCAGCTGGGAAGGTGGTGGCAATTACAATGAGCAGTTCTTC
15	TRBJ1-5	.	.	TRBV5-8	CASSARVGFSQPQHF	TGTGCCAGCAGCGCCAGGGTGGGGTTCTCCCAGCCCCAGCATTTT
16	TRBJ1-5	.	.	TRBV7-2	CASSTGWRSSNQPQHF	TGTGCCAGCAGCACCGGGTGGAGGTCTAGCAATCAGCCCCAGCATTTT
12	TRBJ2-7	.	.	TRBV11-2	CASKTDSYEQYF	TGTGCCAGCAAAACAGACTCCTACGAGCAGTACTTC
18	TRBJ2-3	TRBD2	once	TRBV19	CASSIAPTSGLSTDTQYF	TGTGCCAGTAGTATCGCTCCTACTAGCGGACTGAGCACAGATACGCAGTATTTT
14	TRBJ1-2	.	once	TRBV7-9	CASSQMQGGYGYTF	TGTGCCAGCAGCCAGATGCAGGGAGGCTATGGCTACACCTTC
16	TRBJ1-4	.	once	TRBV6-5	CASSYSDRDSNEKLFF	TGTGCCAGCAGTTACTCGGACAGAGATTCGAATGAAAAACTGTTTTTT
13	TRBJ2-3	TRBD1	.	TRBV5-4	CASSPQGADTQYF	TGTGCCAGCAGCCCGCAGGGGGCAGATACGCAGTATTTT
13	TRBJ1-3	.	.	TRBV2	CARGGFSGNTIYF	TGTGCCAGAGGGGGGTTCTCTGGAAACACCATATATTTT